The entry below describes one TCR beta chain. Its antigen is currently unknown. Related graft donors supplied nonmyeloablative bone marrow transplants, and mixed chimerism was transient. The data originate from a study of Tregs in tolerant kidney transplant recipients. Points from the study as a whole: Expanding Tregs on activated donor B cells appeared to best identify donor-specific TCRbeta clones. Biological reproducibility was not directly addressed, but technical replication error appeared minimal. Few patients were studied, so findings need validation in larger groups.

Between the trimmed V and J ends, which lost 3 bases and 0 bases, there was a span of 8 bases. The CDR3 sequence is 14 residues long. Germline loops: CDR1 SGHNT, CDR2 YENEEA. The table came from immunoSEQ multiplex PCR; TCRdb's copy has only in-frame clones and leaves some out. This sample has nearly 50,000 clones, with roughly nine tenths found just once. This TCR came from a human patient who received a combined kidney and bone marrow transplant. Some T cells may have originated in the graft donor. The sequencing here drew on CD8+ T cells from blood (PBMCs), taken 12 months after the transplant. The chain has TRBV11-3 and TRBJ2-5; no clear D. The CDR3 bases are TGTGCCAGCAGCTTTTACCAGAACCAAGAGACCCAGTACTTC. It encodes CASSFYQNQETQYF.